The clone carrying this T cell receptor beta chain was counted many times. What it binds is not known. This sample stems from a study of T-cell reconstitution after alpha-beta-depleted transplantation in children. Unique molecular identifiers tagged the TCRbeta library. TCRdb reprocessed the PCR reads via MiXCR and lists one record per CDR3 protein. The sample shows under 750,000 distinct CDR3 sequences, 23% of them seen only once. Germline V gives CDR1 MNHEY, CDR2 SVGAGI. CDR3 length: 11 amino acids. V was clipped by 2 bases and J by 8 bases, with 6 bases between them. Regarding the study as a whole: Surviving recipient cells, namely T cells and thymic progenitors, were the source of high day-60 TCRbeta diversity in some patients. Alpha-beta T cells about two months after transplant reportedly derived from several hundred expanded graft clones. At one year after transplant, newly produced T cells mostly accounted for T-cell counts and diversity.

The sequencing here drew on PBMCs, mostly from graft donor cells, taken 360 days after TCRalphabeta/CD19-depleted stem cell transplant. The sequence derives from a boy in the first two years of life who had a stem cell transplant for acute myeloid leukemia, so the T cells may come from the graft donor. This chain uses TRBV6-5 with TRBJ1-1, with a possible D match to TRBD1 (6 bases). The CDR3 spells CASSYDREAFF. In DNA form, the CDR3 reads TGTGCCAGCAGTTACGACAGGGAAGCTTTCTTT.